These 9 T cell receptor beta chains share one sample of origin, sequenced in a study of CD8 T cells in Susac syndrome. With random hexamers, reverse transcription was performed on 0.5 to 1 ug of RNA. One entry per CDR3 protein, called by TCRdb with MiXCR from the immunoSEQ multiplex PCR reads. The profile covers fewer than 300,000 distinct CDR3 sequences, with about 85% appearing a single time and around 0.12% taken by the ten largest. Sequencing was performed on CD8+ T cells from PBMCs. The receptors were gathered from a human donor with multiple sclerosis.

The chain employs TRBV11-2 and TRBJ2-7; D not resolved. Germline-derived CDR1 and CDR2 are SGHAT and FQNNGV. The CDR3 loop spans 15 amino acids. V lost 5 bases, J lost 0 bases, and 14 bases lay in between. CDR3 DNA: TGTGCCAGCAGCCATGGACCGTTGTTCTCCTACGAGCAGTACTTC. Its protein product is CASSHGPLFSYEQYF.

The CDR3 loop is CASGQGVRADTQYF. The DNA of the CDR3 is TGTGCCAGCGGACAGGGGGTTCGGGCAGATACGCAGTATTTT. This chain uses TRBV28 with TRBJ2-3; 10 nucleotides line up with TRBD1. The junction had 6 bases not matched to a gene; V was cut back by 8 bases and J by 4 bases. Germline assignment: CDR1 MDHEN and CDR2 SYDVKM. The CDR3 length is 14 residues.

This clonotype was seen a handful of times. V gene TRBV7-9 combines with J gene TRBJ2-3; 7 positions match TRBD2. The germline V gene has CDR1 SEHNR and CDR2 FQNEAQ (reference sequence). The CDR3 sequence is 16 residues long. V lost 3 bases, J lost 2 bases, and 8 bases stayed unmatched. This chain's CDR3 is CASSFSQRDFTDTQYF. The CDR3 nucleotides read TGTGCCAGCAGCTTTAGTCAGCGGGACTTCACAGATACGCAGTATTTT.

The CDR3 nucleotides read TGCGCCAGCAGTGAGTCCTTAGGGACACGGAACACTGAAGCTTTCTTT. Translating it yields CASSESLGTRNTEAFF. This sequence joins TRBV10-2 and TRBJ1-1, with D tentatively TRBD1 (6 bases). The CDR3 sequence is 16 residues long. Germline lookup yields CDR1 WSHSY and CDR2 SAAADI. Trimming removed 0 bases from V and 1 base from J, with 12 bases in between.

In its sample, this clonotype was seen a few times. The V gene is TRBV6-1, the J gene TRBJ2-3; D gene unclear. Germline V gene lookup returns CDR1 MNHNS and CDR2 SASEGT. V was pared by 7 bases and J by 6 bases, with 11 bases between. This CDR3 is 12 amino acids long. The CDR3 is CASINWTDTQYF. For the CDR3, the DNA is TGTGCCAGCATCAACTGGACGGATACGCAGTATTTT.

The chain recombines TRBV27 with TRBJ2-2; 9 bases are shared with TRBD2. The V gene's germline CDR1 is MNHEY and CDR2 SMNVEV (reference sequence). The V and J ends lost 3 bases and 5 bases, in that order; junction bases with no gene match: 7. The CDR3 extends over 16 amino acids. The CDR3 coding sequence is TGTGCCAGCAGTTTGGGCCTAGCGGGATGGACCGGGGAGCTGTTTTTT. It specifies CASSLGLAGWTGELFF.

The V gene is TRBV7-9, the J gene TRBJ1-2; D not resolved. This CDR3 contains 13 residues. Trimming shortened V by 3 bases and J by 8 bases, and 13 bases separated the two germline ends. CDR1 and CDR2 (germline): SEHNR, FQNEAQ (reference sequence). CDR3 amino acids: CASSFTVRWGYTF. The CDR3 DNA reads as TGTGCCAGCAGCTTTACGGTGAGGTGGGGCTACACCTTC.

The CDR3 coding sequence is TGTGCCATCAGGGGTGAAGGGATCACAGATACGCAGTATTTT. Translated, it gives CAIRGEGITDTQYF. V is TRBV10-3 and J is TRBJ2-3; D is unclear. CDR3 length equals 14 residues. Germline CDR1 ENHRY, CDR2 SYGVKD. Trimming removed 6 bases from V and 2 bases from J, with 12 bases in between.

This chain connects TRBV12-3 or TRBV12-4 to TRBJ2-1; the match to TRBD2 covers 12 bases. The CDR3 length is 18 residues. V shed 1 base, J shed 8 bases, and the junction held 12 bases outside the gene matches. This CDR3 reads CASSLGRLAGVGGDEQFF. The CDR3 nucleotides are TGTGCCAGCAGTTTAGGTAGACTAGCGGGAGTGGGAGGGGATGAGCAGTTCTTC.